These 4 T cell receptor beta chains share one sample of origin, sequenced in a study of T cells after yellow fever vaccination. From the 5' RACE reads, TCRdb called clonotypes with MiXCR, one entry per CDR3 protein. The data contain about 30,000 distinct CDR3 sequences, roughly 4.5% of them singletons. The sample consisted of CD8+ T cells sorted from PBMCs, taken 5 days after the yellow fever booster vaccination. The receptors shown here come from a man aged 25-40 years who received the YFV17D yellow fever vaccine.

Many counts were recorded for this clonotype. V is TRBV29-1 and J is TRBJ2-3; D remains ambiguous. Germline V lookup: CDR1 SQVTM, CDR2 ANQGSEA. This CDR3 is 16 amino acids long. V lost 3 bases and J lost 2, with 18 bases in between. The CDR3 reads CSVEGRERQPTDTQYF. CDR3 sequence (DNA): TGCAGCGTTGAGGGCCGAGAAAGGCAGCCCACAGATACGCAGTATTTT.

Many counts were recorded for this clonotype. The rearrangement links TRBV20-1 to TRBJ2-5, with a weak D call TRBD2 (5 bases). CDR3 size: 15 residues. V was pared by 3 bases and J by 2 bases, with 16 bases between. Germline values: CDR1 DFQATT, CDR2 SNEGSKA (reference sequence). CDR3 nucleotide sequence: TGCAGTGCTAGGGAACTTGAGACTATGCAAGAGACCCAGTACTTC. Translation gives CSARELETMQETQYF.

This clonotype was seen many times. This chain connects TRBV20-1 to TRBJ2-3, with no clear D. The length of the CDR3 is 11 residues. The V end was cut by 6 bases, the J end by 3 bases, with 7 bases between. Germline CDR1 DFQATT, CDR2 SNEGSKA (reference sequence). The DNA of the CDR3 is TGCAGTGCAAAGATAACAGATACGCAGTATTTT. Protein product: CSAKITDTQYF.

This clonotype was counted at least ten times. The V gene is TRBV5-1, the J gene TRBJ2-7, with 9 bases lining up with TRBD1. CDR1 is SGHRS, CDR2 YFSETQ, per germline. CDR3 length equals 14 residues. Trimming took 4 bases from V and 3 from J; bases not matched to a gene: 5. The DNA of the CDR3 is TGCGCCAGCAGCGGAACGGACAGGGGCTACGAGCAGTACTTC. Its translation: CASSGTDRGYEQYF.